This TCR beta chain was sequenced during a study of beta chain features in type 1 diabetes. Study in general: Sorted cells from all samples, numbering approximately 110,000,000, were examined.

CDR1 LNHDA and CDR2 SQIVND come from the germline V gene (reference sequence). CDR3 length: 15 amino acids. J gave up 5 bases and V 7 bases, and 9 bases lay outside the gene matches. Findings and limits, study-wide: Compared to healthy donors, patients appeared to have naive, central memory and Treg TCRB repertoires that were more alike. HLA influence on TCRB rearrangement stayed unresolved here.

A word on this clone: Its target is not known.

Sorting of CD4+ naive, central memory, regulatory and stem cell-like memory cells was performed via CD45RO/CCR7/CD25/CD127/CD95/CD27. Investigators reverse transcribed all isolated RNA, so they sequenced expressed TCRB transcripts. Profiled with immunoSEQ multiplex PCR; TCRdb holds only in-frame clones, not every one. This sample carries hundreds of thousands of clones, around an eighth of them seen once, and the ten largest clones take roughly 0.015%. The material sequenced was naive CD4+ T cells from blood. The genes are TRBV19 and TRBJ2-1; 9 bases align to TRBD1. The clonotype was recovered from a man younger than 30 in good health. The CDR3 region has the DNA TGTGCCAGTAACTTACTGGGACAGGGTGACAATGAGCAGTTCTTC. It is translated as CASNLLGQGDNEQFF.